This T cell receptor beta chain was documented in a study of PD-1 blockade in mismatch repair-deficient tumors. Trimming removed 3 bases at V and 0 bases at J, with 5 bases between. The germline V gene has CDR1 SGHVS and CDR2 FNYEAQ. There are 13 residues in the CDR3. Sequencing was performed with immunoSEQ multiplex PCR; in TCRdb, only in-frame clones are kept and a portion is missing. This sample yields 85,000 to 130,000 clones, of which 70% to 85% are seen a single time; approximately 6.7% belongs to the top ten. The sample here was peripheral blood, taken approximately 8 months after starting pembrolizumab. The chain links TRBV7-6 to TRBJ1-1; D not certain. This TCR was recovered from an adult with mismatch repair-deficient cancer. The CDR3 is CASSFYMNTEAFF. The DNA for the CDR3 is TGTGCCAGCAGCTTTTATATGAACACTGAAGCTTTCTTT.